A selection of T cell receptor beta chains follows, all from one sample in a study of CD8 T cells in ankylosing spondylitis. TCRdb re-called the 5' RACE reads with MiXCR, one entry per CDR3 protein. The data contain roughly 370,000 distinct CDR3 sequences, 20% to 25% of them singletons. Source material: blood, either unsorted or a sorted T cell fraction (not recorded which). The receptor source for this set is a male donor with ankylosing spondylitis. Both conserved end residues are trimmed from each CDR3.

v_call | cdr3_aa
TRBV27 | ASSLIFNQPQH
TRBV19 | ASSIQADSSYNEQF
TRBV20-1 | STITSEGLRETQY
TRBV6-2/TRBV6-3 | ASSYGIFPYEQF
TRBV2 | ASSEGRFSGNTIY
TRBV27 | ASSIGTLSYSNQPQH
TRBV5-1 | ASSQATTLETQY
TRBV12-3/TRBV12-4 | ASRVGSSGELF
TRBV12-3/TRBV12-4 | ASSHRGSNSPLH
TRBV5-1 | ASSSRGSYEQY
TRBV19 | ASSRLASEQF
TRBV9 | ASSPRLRNYDEQF
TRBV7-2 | ASSLSGSGGQLSYEQY
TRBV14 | ASILMRSEQY
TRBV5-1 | ASSLGQSELF
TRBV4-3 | ASSQGVRGRDTQY
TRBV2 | ASSPPRPVSTDTQY
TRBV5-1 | ASSFRLAGGPSDNEQF
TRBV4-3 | ASSPAGPASSYNEQF
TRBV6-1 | ASRATGGDEKLF
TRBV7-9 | ASSLGANSETQY
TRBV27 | ASSWMGGTEAF
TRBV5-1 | ASSWDSENTEAF
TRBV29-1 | SVGQGRTDTQY
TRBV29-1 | SVASHGSYNEQF
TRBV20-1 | SARDPLTGLHY
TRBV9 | ASSVGTSGNGGIQY
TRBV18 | ASSNRGPSYNEQF
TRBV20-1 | SASWTRYEQY
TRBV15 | ATSRDRARTYEQY
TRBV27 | ASRPGLAGVDTQY
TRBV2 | ASRLKREGTGELF
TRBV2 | ASSERFSGRHWGYT
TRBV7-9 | ASSVPTLNTGELI
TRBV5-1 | ASSLDGLGGNTEAF
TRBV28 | ASSSRRSNQPQH
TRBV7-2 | ASSLATTASYGYT
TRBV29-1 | SVETSGSGEQF
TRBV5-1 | ASSHGLTGGPDNEQF
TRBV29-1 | SVEKGAYNEQF
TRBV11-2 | ASSLGLAGSREQF
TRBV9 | ASSVEGGWGQPQH
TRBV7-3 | ASSRSSGSNEQF
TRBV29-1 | SVAANTEAF